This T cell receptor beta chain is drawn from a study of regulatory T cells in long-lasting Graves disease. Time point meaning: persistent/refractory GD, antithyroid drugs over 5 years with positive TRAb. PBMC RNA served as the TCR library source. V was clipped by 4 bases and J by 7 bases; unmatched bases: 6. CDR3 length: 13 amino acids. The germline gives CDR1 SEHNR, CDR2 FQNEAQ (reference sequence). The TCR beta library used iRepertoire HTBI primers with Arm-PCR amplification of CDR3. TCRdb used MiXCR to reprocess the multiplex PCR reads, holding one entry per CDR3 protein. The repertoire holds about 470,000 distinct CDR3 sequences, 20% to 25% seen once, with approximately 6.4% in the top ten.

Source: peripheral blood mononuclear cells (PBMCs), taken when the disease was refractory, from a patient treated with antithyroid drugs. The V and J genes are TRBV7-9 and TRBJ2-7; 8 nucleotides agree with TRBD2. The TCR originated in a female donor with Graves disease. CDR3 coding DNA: TGTGCCAGCAGCTCCGGGACTAGTACTGAGCAGTACTTC. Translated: CASSSGTSTEQYF.